Listed below are T cell receptor beta chains from one sample, sequenced in a study of cytomegalovirus exposure and HLA in healthy donors. Method: immunoSEQ multiplex PCR; TCRdb's copy keeps in-frame clones and lacks some. The sample has around 250,000 clones, 75% to 85% seen once. Sequencing was carried out using PBMCs. These receptors were collected from a woman in her sixties or seventies in good health and CMV-seropositive. CDR3s include the opening cysteine and the closing phenylalanine or tryptophan. The D gene is left open where the match is weak. Clone size, where shown, is once, few, many, or a class for clones that have expanded.

TRBJ2-1 NA NA 16 TRBV7-9 CASSPSVPFSYNEQFF TGTGCCAGCAGCCCGTCCGTCCCTTTCTCCTACAATGAGCAGTTCTTC
TRBJ2-7 NA NA 12 TRBV7-9 CASGRVTYEQYF TGTGCCAGCGGGCGCGTAACCTACGAGCAGTACTTC
TRBJ1-5 NA NA 15 TRBV4-1 CASSQRRGAGEPQHF TGCGCCAGCAGCCAGAGACGGGGAGCCGGGGAACCCCAGCATTTT
TRBJ2-7 TRBD1 NA 15 TRBV6-1 CASREGTGKFHEQYF TGTGCCAGCAGGGAAGGGACAGGGAAATTCCACGAGCAGTACTTC
TRBJ2-1 NA NA 14 TRBV29-1 CSVGGDSLYNEQFF TGCAGCGTCGGCGGGGACAGCCTGTACAATGAGCAGTTCTTC
TRBJ2-5 TRBD2 NA 15 TRBV10-3 CATGGPAGGGETQYF TGTGCCACAGGGGGGCCAGCGGGAGGGGGAGAGACCCAGTACTTC
TRBJ1-5 NA NA 13 TRBV12-5 CASGFEENQPQHF TGTGCTAGTGGTTTTGAGGAGAATCAGCCCCAGCATTTT
TRBJ2-1 TRBD2 NA 15 TRBV6-5 CASSYRGGRNNEQFF TGTGCCAGCAGTTACCGCGGGGGAAGAAACAATGAGCAGTTCTTC
TRBJ2-5 NA NA 14 TRBV2 CASSAIHPRETQYF TGTGCCAGCAGTGCGATTCACCCGAGGGAGACCCAGTACTTC
TRBJ2-5 NA few 13 TRBV5-1 CASSSGPGETQYF TGCGCCAGCAGCTCCGGGCCGGGGGAGACCCAGTACTTC
TRBJ2-7 NA few 12 TRBV7-9 CASSQDRSEQYF TGTGCCAGCAGCCAAGACAGGAGCGAGCAGTACTTC
TRBJ2-1 TRBD2 NA 15 TRBV2 CASTIDGRAYNEQFF TGTGCCAGTACCATAGACGGGAGGGCCTACAATGAGCAGTTCTTC
TRBJ2-7 NA NA 15 TRBV10-3 CAISESQASLYEQYF TGTGCCATCAGTGAGTCGCAGGCTAGCCTCTACGAGCAGTACTTC
TRBJ2-5 NA NA 14 TRBV6-1 CASSVPGIIETQYF TGTGCCAGCAGTGTACCAGGGATAATAGAGACCCAGTACTTC
TRBJ1-1 NA NA 16 TRBV7-3 CASSLKVGAFTTEAFF TGTGCCAGCAGCTTAAAAGTGGGGGCTTTCACCACTGAAGCTTTCTTT
TRBJ2-1 TRBD1 once 16 TRBV11-2 CASSIHGTGLRSRQFF TGTGCCAGCAGCATACACGGGACAGGCCTCCGGAGTAGGCAGTTCTTC
TRBJ1-2 NA NA 15 TRBV28 CASSPLTPTGQGYTF TGTGCCAGCAGTCCCCTGACACCCACCGGACAAGGCTACACCTTC
TRBJ2-1 NA NA 14 TRBV14 CASSRPPFYNEQFF TGTGCCAGCAGCCGGCCGCCTTTTTACAATGAGCAGTTCTTC
TRBJ2-5 TRBD2 NA 17 TRBV5-1 CASSSGLAGGPGETQYF TGCGCCAGCAGCTCGGGACTAGCGGGAGGGCCCGGAGAGACCCAGTACTTC
TRBJ2-5 TRBD2 NA 16 TRBV5-1 CASSLTSGSGKETQYF TGCGCCAGCAGCTTGACTAGCGGGAGTGGTAAGGAGACCCAGTACTTC
TRBJ2-7 TRBD2 once 15 TRBV5-1 CASSLKGTISYEQYF TGCGCCAGCAGCTTGAAAGGGACTATCTCCTACGAGCAGTACTTC
TRBJ1-1 NA NA 14 TRBV10-2 CASSARRMDTEAFF TGCGCCAGCAGTGCGAGGCGGATGGACACTGAAGCTTTCTTT
TRBJ1-2 NA many 13 TRBV7-8 CASSTDTSHGYTF TGTGCCAGCAGCACCGACACGAGCCACGGCTACACCTTC
TRBJ2-1 TRBD2 NA 14 TRBV10-3 CATRLAGVIDEQFF TGTGCCACGAGACTAGCGGGAGTGATTGATGAGCAGTTCTTC